This T cell receptor (beta chain) was identified during a study of T cells after yellow fever vaccination. The study made its TCR cDNA through 5'RACE template switching. That step introduced a universal primer site along with UMIs. MiXCR, applied by TCRdb to the 5' RACE reads, yields one record per CDR3 protein. The repertoire includes more than 50,000 distinct CDR3 sequences, 5.7% of them detected once, and about a third sits in the top ten. This clonotype was recorded many times. This sample comprised PBMCs, either bulk or a sorted T-cell subset (CD4+, CD8+, memory, or dextramer-sorted; not recorded which), obtained on the day of the yellow fever booster vaccination. This receptor was taken from a man between 18 and 35 years old who received the YFV17D yellow fever vaccine.

CDR3 coding DNA: TGTGCCAGCACATCGGGGGGGCTTGAGCAGTTCTTC. Protein sequence: CASTSGGLEQFF. The chain combines TRBV6-2 or TRBV6-3 with TRBJ2-1, with 8 bases identical to TRBD2. The CDR3 runs to 12 residues. Germline-derived CDR1 and CDR2 are MNHEY and SVGEGT. The V gene end was trimmed by 7 bases and the J gene end by 9 bases; junction bases not matched to a gene: 5.